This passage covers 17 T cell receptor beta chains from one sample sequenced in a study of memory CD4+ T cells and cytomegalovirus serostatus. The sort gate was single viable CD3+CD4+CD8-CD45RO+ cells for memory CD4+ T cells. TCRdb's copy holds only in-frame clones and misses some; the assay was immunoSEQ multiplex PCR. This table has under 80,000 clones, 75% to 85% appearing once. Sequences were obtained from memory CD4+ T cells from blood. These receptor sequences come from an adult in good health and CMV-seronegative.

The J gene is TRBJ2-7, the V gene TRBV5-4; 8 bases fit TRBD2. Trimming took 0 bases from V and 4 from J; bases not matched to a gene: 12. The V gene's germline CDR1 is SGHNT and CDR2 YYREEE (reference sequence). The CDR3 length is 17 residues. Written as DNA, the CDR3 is TGTGCCAGCAGCTTGGCCAGCTACGGGGGGGGCCGTTACGAGCAGTACTTC. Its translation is CASSLASYGGGRYEQYF.

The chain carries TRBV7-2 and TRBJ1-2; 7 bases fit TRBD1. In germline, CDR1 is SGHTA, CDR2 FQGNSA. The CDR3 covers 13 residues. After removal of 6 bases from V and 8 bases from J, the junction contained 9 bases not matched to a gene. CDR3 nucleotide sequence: TGTGCCAGCAGTTTCGAGGGGGCGCGGGGCTACACCTTC. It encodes CASSFEGARGYTF. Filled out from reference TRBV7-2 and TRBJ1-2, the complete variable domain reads GAGVSQSPSNKVTEKGKDVELRCDPISGHTALYWYRQSLGQGLEFLIYFQGNSAPDKSGLPSDRFSAERTGGSVSTLTIQRTQQEDSAVYLCASSFEGARGYTFGSGTRLTVV.

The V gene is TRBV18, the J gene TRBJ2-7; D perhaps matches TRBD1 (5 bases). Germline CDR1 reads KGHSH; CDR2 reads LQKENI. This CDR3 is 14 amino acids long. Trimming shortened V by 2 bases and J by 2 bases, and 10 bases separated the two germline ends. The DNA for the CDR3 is TGTGCCAGCTCACCAGCCGACAGACCCTACGAGCAGTACTTC. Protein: CASSPADRPYEQYF.

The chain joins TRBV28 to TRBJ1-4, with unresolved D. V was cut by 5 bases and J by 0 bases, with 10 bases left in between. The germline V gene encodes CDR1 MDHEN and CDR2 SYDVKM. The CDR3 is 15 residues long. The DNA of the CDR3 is TGTGCCAGCAGTCCCGAGCCTGCAACTAATGAAAAACTGTTTTTT. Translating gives CASSPEPATNEKLFF.

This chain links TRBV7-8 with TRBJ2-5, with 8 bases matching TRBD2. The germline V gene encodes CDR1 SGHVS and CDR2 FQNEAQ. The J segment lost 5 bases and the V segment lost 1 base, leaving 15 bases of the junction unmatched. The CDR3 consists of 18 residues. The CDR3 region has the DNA TGTGCCAGCAGCTTAGTAACGAGCGGGAGTCCAACTAAGGAGACCCAGTACTTC. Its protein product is CASSLVTSGSPTKETQYF. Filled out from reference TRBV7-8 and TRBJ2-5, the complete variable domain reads GAGVSQSPRYKVAKRGQDVALRCDPISGHVSLFWYQQALGQGPEFLTYFQNEAQLDKSGLPSDRFFAERPEGSVSTLKIQRTQQEDSAVYLCASSLVTSGSPTKETQYFGPGTRLLVL.

As DNA, the CDR3 is TGTGCCAGCAGTGCAGGACAGGGGAGATATGGCTACACCTTC. It is translated as CASSAGQGRYGYTF. The chain links TRBV2 to TRBJ1-2; 9 nucleotides line up with TRBD1. The CDR3 runs 14 residues. Germline V gives CDR1 SNHLY, CDR2 FYNNEI. With V trimmed by 4 bases and J by 5 bases, 5 bases remained unmatched.

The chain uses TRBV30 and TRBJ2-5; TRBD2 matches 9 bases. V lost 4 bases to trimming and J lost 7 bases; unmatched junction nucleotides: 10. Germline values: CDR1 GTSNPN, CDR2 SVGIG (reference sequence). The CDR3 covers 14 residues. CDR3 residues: CAWTRTSARGTQYF. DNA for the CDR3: TGTGCCTGGACCCGGACTAGCGCCAGGGGGACCCAGTACTTC.

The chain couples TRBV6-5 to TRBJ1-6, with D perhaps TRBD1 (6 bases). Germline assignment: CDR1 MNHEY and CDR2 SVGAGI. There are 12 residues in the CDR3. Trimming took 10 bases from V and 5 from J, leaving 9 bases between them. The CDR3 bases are TGTGCCACCCGGGACAATAATTCACCCCTCCACTTT. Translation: CATRDNNSPLHF.

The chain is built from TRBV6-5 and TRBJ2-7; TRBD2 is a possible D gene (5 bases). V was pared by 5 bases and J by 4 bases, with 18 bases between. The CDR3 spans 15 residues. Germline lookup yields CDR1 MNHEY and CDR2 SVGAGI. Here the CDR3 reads CASSKLPGSEYEQYF. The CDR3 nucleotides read TGTGCCAGCAGTAAGTTACCGGGGTCGGAGTACGAGCAGTACTTC.

This CDR3 is CAWTPPWDVERDLNYGYTF. The DNA of the CDR3 is TGTGCCTGGACCCCACCCTGGGACGTGGAGAGGGACCTTAACTATGGCTACACCTTC. The chain is built from TRBV30 and TRBJ1-2; possibly TRBD1 for D (5 bases). The CDR3 sequence is 19 residues long. V lost 4 bases and J 1 base, leaving 28 bases between the germline ends. Germline V gives CDR1 GTSNPN, CDR2 SVGIG (reference sequence).

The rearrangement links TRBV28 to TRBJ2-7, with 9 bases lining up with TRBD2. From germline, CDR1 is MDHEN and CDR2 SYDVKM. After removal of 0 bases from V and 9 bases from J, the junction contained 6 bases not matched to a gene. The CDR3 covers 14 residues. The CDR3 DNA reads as TGTGCCAGCAGTTTATGGGGACTAGCCTGGGGGCAGTACTTC. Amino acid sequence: CASSLWGLAWGQYF.

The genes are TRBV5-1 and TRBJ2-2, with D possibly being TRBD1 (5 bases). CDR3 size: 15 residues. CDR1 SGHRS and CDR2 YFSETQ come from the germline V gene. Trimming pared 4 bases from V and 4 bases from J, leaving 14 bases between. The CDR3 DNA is TGCGCCAGCAGCCCCTCAGGGTTCGGCACCGGGGAGCTGTTTTTT. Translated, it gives CASSPSGFGTGELFF. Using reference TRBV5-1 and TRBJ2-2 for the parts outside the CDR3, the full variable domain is KAGVTQTPRYLIKTRGQQVTLSCSPISGHRSVSWYQQTPGQGLQFLFEYFSETQRNKGNFPGRFSGRQFSNSRSEMNVSTLELGDSALYLCASSPSGFGTGELFFGEGSRLTVL.

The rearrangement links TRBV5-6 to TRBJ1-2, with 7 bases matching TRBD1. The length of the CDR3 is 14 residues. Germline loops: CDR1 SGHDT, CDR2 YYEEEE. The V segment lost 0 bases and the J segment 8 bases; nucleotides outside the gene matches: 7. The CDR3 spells CASSLETGSSGYTF. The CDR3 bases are TGTGCCAGCAGCTTGGAGACAGGGTCCAGCGGCTACACCTTC.

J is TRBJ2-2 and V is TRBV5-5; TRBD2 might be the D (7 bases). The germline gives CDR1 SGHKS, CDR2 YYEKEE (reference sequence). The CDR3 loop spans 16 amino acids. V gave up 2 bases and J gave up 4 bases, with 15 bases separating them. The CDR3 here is CASSFLGGGVTGELFF. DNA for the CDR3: TGTGCCAGCAGCTTTCTGGGGGGGGGCGTCACCGGGGAGCTGTTTTTT. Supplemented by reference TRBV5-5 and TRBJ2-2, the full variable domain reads DAGVTQSPTHLIKTRGQQVTLRCSPISGHKSVSWYQQVLGQGPQFIFQYYEKEERGRGNFPDRFSARQFPNYSSELNVNALLLGDSALYLCASSFLGGGVTGELFFGEGSRLTVL.

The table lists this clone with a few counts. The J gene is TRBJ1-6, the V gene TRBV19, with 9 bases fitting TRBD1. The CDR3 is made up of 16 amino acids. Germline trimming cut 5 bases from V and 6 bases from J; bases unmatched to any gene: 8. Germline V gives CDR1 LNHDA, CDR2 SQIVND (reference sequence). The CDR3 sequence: CASSATGTGSNSPLHF. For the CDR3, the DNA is TGTGCCAGTAGTGCGACCGGGACAGGGAGTAATTCACCCCTCCACTTT.

The CDR3 DNA reads as TGTGCCAGCAGCTTGCCCGGAACCATAGCCAAAAACATTCAGTACTTC. It translates to CASSLPGTIAKNIQYF. This chain joins TRBV5-4 and TRBJ2-4; D unresolved. This CDR3 contains 16 residues. Germline V lookup: CDR1 SGHNT, CDR2 YYREEE (reference sequence). The V and J ends lost 1 base and 0 bases respectively, with 11 bases between them.

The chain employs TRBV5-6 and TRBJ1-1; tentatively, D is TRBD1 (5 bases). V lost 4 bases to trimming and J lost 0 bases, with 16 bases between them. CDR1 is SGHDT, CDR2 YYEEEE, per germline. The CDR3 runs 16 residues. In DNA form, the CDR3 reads TGTGCCAGCAGCCGACCCCAAAGGGGTATGAACACTGAAGCTTTCTTT. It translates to CASSRPQRGMNTEAFF.